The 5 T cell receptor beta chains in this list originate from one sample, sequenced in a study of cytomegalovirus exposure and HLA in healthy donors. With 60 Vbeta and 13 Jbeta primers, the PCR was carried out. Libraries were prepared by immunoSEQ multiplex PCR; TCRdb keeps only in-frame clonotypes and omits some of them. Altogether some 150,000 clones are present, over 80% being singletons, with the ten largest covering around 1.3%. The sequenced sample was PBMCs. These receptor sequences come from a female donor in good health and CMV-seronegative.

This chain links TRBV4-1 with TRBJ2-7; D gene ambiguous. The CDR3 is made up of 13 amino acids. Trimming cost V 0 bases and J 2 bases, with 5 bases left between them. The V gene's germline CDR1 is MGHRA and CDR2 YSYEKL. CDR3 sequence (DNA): TGCGCCAGCAGCCAAGAGCAGACCTACGAGCAGTACTTC. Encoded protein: CASSQEQTYEQYF.

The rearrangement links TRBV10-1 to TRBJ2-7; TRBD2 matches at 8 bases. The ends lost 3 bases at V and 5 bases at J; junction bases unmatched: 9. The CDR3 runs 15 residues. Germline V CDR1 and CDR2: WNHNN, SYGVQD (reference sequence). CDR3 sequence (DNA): TGCGCCAGCAGTGACGGGAGCGGGAGTTGGGACGAGCAGTACTTC. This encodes CASSDGSGSWDEQYF.

CDR3: CASSIDQGLAGYEQFF. The CDR3, as DNA: TGTGCCAGTAGTATAGATCAGGGACTGGCGGGCTATGAGCAGTTCTTC. The chain employs TRBV19 and TRBJ2-1; maybe TRBD2 (6 bases). The CDR3 is 16 amino acids. CDR1 is LNHDA and CDR2 is SQIVND in the germline V gene (reference sequence). V lost 0 bases, J lost 8 bases, and 17 bases lay in between.

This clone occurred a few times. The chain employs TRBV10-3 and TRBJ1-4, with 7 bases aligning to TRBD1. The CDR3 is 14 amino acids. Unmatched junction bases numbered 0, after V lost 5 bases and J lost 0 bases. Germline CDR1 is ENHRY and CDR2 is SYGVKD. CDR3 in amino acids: CAISTGATNEKLFF. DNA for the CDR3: TGTGCCATCAGTACAGGGGCAACTAATGAAAAACTGTTTTTT.

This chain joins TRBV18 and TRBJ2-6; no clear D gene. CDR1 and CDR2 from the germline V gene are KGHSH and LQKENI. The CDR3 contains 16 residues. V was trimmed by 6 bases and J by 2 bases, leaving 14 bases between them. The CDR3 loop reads CASSNSYWAGANVLTF. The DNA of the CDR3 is TGTGCCAGCTCCAACAGTTATTGGGCTGGGGCCAACGTCCTGACTTTC.